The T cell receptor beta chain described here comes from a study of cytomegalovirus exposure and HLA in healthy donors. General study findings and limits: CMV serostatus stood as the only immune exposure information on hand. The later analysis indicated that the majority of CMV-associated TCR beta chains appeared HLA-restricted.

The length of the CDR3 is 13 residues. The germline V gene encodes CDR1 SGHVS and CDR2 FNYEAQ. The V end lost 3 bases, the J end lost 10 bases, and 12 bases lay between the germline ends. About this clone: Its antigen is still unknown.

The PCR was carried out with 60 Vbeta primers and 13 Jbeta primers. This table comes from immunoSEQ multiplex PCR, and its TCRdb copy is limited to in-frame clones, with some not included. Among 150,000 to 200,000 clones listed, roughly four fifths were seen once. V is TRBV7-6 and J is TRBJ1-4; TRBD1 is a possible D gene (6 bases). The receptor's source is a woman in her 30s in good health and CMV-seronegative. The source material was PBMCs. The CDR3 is CASSFTEGGKLFF. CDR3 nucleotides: TGTGCCAGCAGCTTTACCGAAGGGGGAAAACTGTTTTTT.